This T cell receptor beta chain stems from a study of cytomegalovirus exposure and HLA in healthy donors (dated by TCRdb to about 2017). The study in broad terms: An earlier analysis of 587 of the donors reported 276 Gb of sequence data and approximately 120 million unique TCR beta sequences obtained from about 179 million T cells. Approximately 310 gigabases of sequencing data and some 85 million unique TCR sequences were included in an early release covering about 620 HLA-typed donors. The genetic ancestry cluster associated with self-reported Caucasian donors included approximately 85% of the 300 to 450 genotyped donors. The study was designed to test whether signatures of past pathogen exposure could be identified by cataloging public T cell receptors. Using immunosequencing, the study profiled T cell repertoires from approximately 700 subjects and related those repertoires to cytomegalovirus serostatus. A separate validation cohort of 100 to 150 different subjects was used in addition to the 666-subject first cohort. To predict cytomegalovirus infection status, the study combined high-throughput TCR immunosequencing, statistical association of individual TCRs with disease status, and machine learning. In a later analysis, previously published TCR beta repertoires from about 640 donors were re-analyzed and high-resolution HLA genotyping was added so that TCR occurrence patterns could be studied. Rather than using new phenotypic data, the later analysis identified candidate immune exposures from TCR beta sequences and from how often those sequences occurred across donors. In an earlier analysis of around 540 of the donors, high-throughput TCR beta sequencing was used to judge whether each TCR beta V gene segment behaved as functional or pseudogenic. Donor age, sex, ethnicity and CMV serostatus were compiled alongside the repertoire data. In a later genetic analysis, genome-wide SNP genotypes for about three fifths of the 666 donors were used, and that subset was treated as a discovery cohort. Every repertoire in the discovery cohort had been generated on one and the same sequencing platform. HLA typing covered class I and class II loci at four-digit resolution. The number of donors typed differed by locus, with about 629-630 for A, B, C, DRB1 and DQB1, roughly 520 for DQA1, over 600 for DPA1, and 400 to 490 for DPB1. Roughly 5 DR-DQ haplotypes were handled as single units for association and clustering because linkage in the cohort was strong. On average, 235,054 unique TCR beta nucleotide sequences were sequenced per donor among a few hundred genotyped donors of the cohort, with roughly 18% of those sequences being non-productive.

Libraries were built with the immunoSEQ multiplex PCR assay. The multiplex PCR relied on a mix of 60 forward primers for TCR Vbeta segments and 13 reverse primers for TCR Jbeta segments. The CDR3 region of rearranged TCR beta genes was amplified from genomic DNA by a multiplex PCR assay. The Illumina HiSeq System was used to sequence the amplified TCR beta libraries as 87-base-pair reads. In the source study's methods: In a later analysis, about 80 million unique TCR beta chains were counted across the 650 to 700 repertoires, and about 9.9 million of these chains were shared by at least two donors. To remove PCR and sequencing errors, raw reads were error-corrected and collapsed into unique sequences using a nearest-neighbor algorithm that merged closely related sequences. Alignment of CDR3 sequences to IMGT reference sequences was used to assign V, D and J gene segments. For a sequence to be retained, at least a six-nucleotide match to both a V gene segment and a J gene segment was required. A rearrangement counted as productive if the CDR3 had no stop codons and remained in frame with V and J, and every other rearrangement counted as non-productive. Following IMGT convention, CDR3 was defined as the stretch from the second conserved V-encoded cysteine up to the conserved J-encoded phenylalanine. The earlier analysis of roughly 590 of the donors excluded sequences that lacked an unambiguous match to a single V gene segment. In an earlier analysis of around 600 of the donors, V segments were called functional above 56.7% productive rearrangements and were called segregating when the between-donor standard deviation exceeded 5%. To diagnose cytomegalovirus status from the catalog of TCR beta chain sequences, a statistical classification framework was built. A later analysis assigned V and J genes by comparing TCR nucleotide sequences with IMGT/GENE-DB human TR gene sequences. A later analysis assigned CDR3 sequences and most-parsimonious VDJ recombination scenarios with the TCRdist pipeline. A later analysis defined each TCR beta chain by its CDR3 amino acid sequence plus V-gene family, and excluded reads lacking a unique V-gene family. A later analysis removed 550 to 700 highly shared, low-generation-probability nucleotide sequences to deal with suspected cross-contamination and a sequencing artifact. For each public chain, a later analysis derived a clonal expansion index from normalized ranks of inferred template counts within each repertoire. Generation probabilities in a later analysis came from a VDJ recombination model fitted to out-of-frame rearrangements, and those results were checked against IGoR. In a later analysis, TCR-TCR, TCR-HLA and TCR-CMV co-occurrence was scored with hypergeometric tests, and a repertoire-size bias correction was applied to TCR pairs. In a later analysis, false discovery rates were estimated by permuting HLA or CMV assignments 20 times. A later analysis grouped co-occurring TCRs with DBSCAN, adding TCRdist sequence similarity when clustering within HLA-allele-positive subsets. Repertoires with fewer than 30,000 or more than 120,000 public chains, plus five repertoires with anomalous nucleotide sharing, were excluded from co-occurrence clustering. TCRdb provides this immuneACCESS table in a form limited to in-frame rearrangements. Some clones are lacking; in checked studies, under half of them reflect an unresolved V gene, and why the rest are absent is not known. V and J calls and clone size are given by that table; D and trimming were obtained from the DNA. The sample profile shows around 120,000 clones; approximately 80% of them were found once. The top ten clones comprise over 4.5% of the sample.

In total, more than 500 healthy bone marrow donors made up the cohort. All cohort members were sampled while nominally healthy, although unrecorded immune exposures were likely present. The donor tested CMV seropositive and was one of the 289 seropositive cohort members. Each donor provided a peripheral blood sample, and peripheral blood mononuclear cells were used for TCR beta sequencing. The Qiagen DNeasy Blood Extraction Kit was used to extract genomic DNA from the blood cell samples. Note on this clone: Its antigen remains unidentified. Within one base of it there is no much larger clone, and no base qualities were kept.

What the work shows at the level of the full study, not this receptor alone: According to a later genetic analysis, donors in an Asian-associated ancestry cluster had fewer N-insertions in productive TCRs than the roughly 700-donor mean. A further reported finding was that TCR beta sequences accurately predicted the HLA-A and HLA-B alleles for most subjects in the first cohort. Correlated functional status among segregating V segments might be attributable to linkage disequilibrium, but an unknown experimental factor could not be ruled out. The earlier analysis of 587 of the donors excluded fewer than 20 rarely observed V segments, including chromosome 9 orphons, because counts were too low. Some IMGT-functional V segments, including TRBV6-2 and TRBV6-3, could not be told apart with the 87-base-pair reads, so those segments were excluded. Strong co-occurrence of HLA alleles, especially DR and DQ, made assigning TCR associations to individual alleles difficult. Presence/absence analyses assumed roughly uniform sequencing depth across donors, an assumption that may not hold. Only TCR beta chains were sequenced in this cohort, and the absence of alpha or paired-chain data limited detectable features. In an earlier analysis of 587 of the donors, most TCR beta V segments were observed in productive rearrangements about 87% or about 30% of the time, broadly matching IMGT annotations. Specific HLA alleles were associated with 18,000 or so TCR beta sequences at a false discovery rate of 0.05 in a later analysis. A group of highly shared sequence variants was considered likely to be a technical artifact of the sequencing pipeline. Cytomegalovirus status was reported to be diagnosed by the classifier with high specificity and sensitivity in both the original and validation cohorts. V-gene and J-gene trimming of TCR beta chains was associated with a missense DCLRE1C variant in a later genetic analysis, and the association was replicated in an independent cohort. A later analysis reported that several top co-occurrence clusters appeared linked to parvovirus B19, influenza, CMV and Epstein-Barr virus. A later analysis found that most CMV-associated TCR beta chains appeared HLA-restricted, with HLA associations seemingly driven largely by CMV exposure. Most TCR sequences were seen in very few donors, while some public TCRs were found in many individuals. A later analysis found that TCR association rates varied across HLA loci, with DRB1 alleles showing the most associated TCRs and HLA-C alleles the fewest. The authors suggested that the approach could potentially be extended to other disease states and immunological phenotypes. In a later analysis, HLA-associated TCR beta chains showed more clonal expansion and lower generation probabilities than non-associated chains that were equally common. In vitro tests confirmed that a few of the cytomegalovirus-associated TCR beta chains recognize cytomegalovirus antigens. Because HLA typing was missing for some donors at each locus, association tests included only the typed subset. Immune exposure information for the cohort was limited to CMV serostatus. A total of fewer than 200 TCR beta chains were listed by the study as associated with cytomegalovirus.

Inclusive of the bounding cysteine and phenylalanine, the CDR3 is 17 residues long. The DNA shown is the 51-base CDR3, in frame from base 1. CDR1 LNHDA and CDR2 SQIVND were looked up in the germline V gene (reference sequence). Trimming accounts for 4 bases at V and 2 bases at J, while the number of junction bases matched to no gene is 13. Sequenced sample: PBMCs. This receptor was identified in a woman aged 40 to 49 in good health and CMV-seropositive. Recombination linked TRBV19 to TRBJ1-1; 7 middle bases align to TRBD1. The CDR3 sequence is CASSTTGSRVGNTEAFF. The nucleotide sequence reads as follows: TGTGCCAGTAGTACGACAGGGTCTCGGGTTGGCAACACTGAAGCTTTCTTT. With the rest looked up from the reference TRBV19 and TRBJ1-1 genes rather than sequenced, the full variable domain is DGGITQSPKYLFRKEGQNVTLSCEQNLNHDAMYWYRQDPGQGLRLIYYSQIVNDFQKGDIAEGYSVSREKKESFPLTVTSAQKNPTAFYLCASSTTGSRVGNTEAFFGQGTRLTVV.